These 3 T cell receptor beta chains share one sample of origin, sequenced in a study of early T cells in non-severe SARS-CoV-2 infection. Each CDR3 protein gets one entry after TCRdb re-called the 5' RACE reads with MiXCR. The data contain approximately 42,000 distinct CDR3 sequences, around 7% of them seen just once; the ten biggest clones take up around 4.5%. What was sequenced was whole blood. These receptors originate from an adult who was a healthcare worker with PCR-confirmed SARS-CoV-2 infection or an uninfected control (not recorded which).

This clonotype was observed a handful of times. Here the CDR3 reads CASSEERTGSYEQYF. CDR3 nucleotide sequence: TGTGCCAGCAGTGAAGAGAGGACAGGCTCCTACGAGCAGTACTTC. The chain carries TRBV25-1 and TRBJ2-7, with 7 bases lining up with TRBD1. Per the germline V gene, CDR1 is MGHDK and CDR2 is SYGVNS. The V gene end was trimmed by 2 bases and the J gene end by 0 bases; junction bases not matched to a gene: 4. CDR3 length: 15 amino acids.

The chain joins TRBV14 to TRBJ2-2; no reliable D call. Germline-derived CDR1 and CDR2 are SGHDN and FVKESK. The CDR3 consists of 14 residues. Trimming stripped 1 base from V and 5 bases from J, with 8 bases between. CDR3 amino acids: CASSQGDWTGELFF. The CDR3 DNA reads TGTGCCAGCAGCCAAGGCGACTGGACCGGGGAGCTGTTTTTT.

V gene TRBV4-2 combines with J gene TRBJ2-7, with 10 nucleotides matching TRBD1. V lost 4 bases and J lost 6; bases outside the gene matches: 9. The CDR3 covers 15 residues. Germline V gene lookup returns CDR1 LGHNA and CDR2 YNFKEQ. CDR3 loop: CASSLSGTGVGEQYF. Written as DNA, the CDR3 is TGTGCCAGCAGCCTCTCAGGGACAGGGGTTGGCGAGCAGTACTTC.